Following are 19 T cell receptor beta chains from one sample sequenced in a study of response to subunit inactivated influenza vaccine. A single record per CDR3 protein comes from TCRdb applying MiXCR to the RT-PCR reads. The table has hundreds of thousands of distinct CDR3 sequences, 6% to 9% seen once; the top ten hold 10% to 15%. Sequences were derived from PBMCs from blood, sampled about 24 months after vaccination. The receptor source for this set is a man between 45 and 75 years old who received an inactivated influenza vaccine.

Only a few counts were recorded for this clonotype. J is TRBJ2-1 and V is TRBV24-1; no clear D. The germline V and J ends were trimmed by 4 bases and 6 bases, with 9 bases remaining between them. Germline CDR1 is KGHDR and CDR2 is SFDVKD. This CDR3 has 13 residues. The CDR3 bases are TGTGCCACCAGTGACCGTTCCACCAATGAGCAGTTCTTC. The encoded protein is CATSDRSTNEQFF.

This clonotype was detected ten times or more. The chain employs TRBV5-6 and TRBJ2-3; D is unclear. The V end lost 4 bases, the J end lost 4 bases, and 7 bases lay between the germline ends. The germline CDR1 and CDR2 sequences are SGHDT and YYEEEE. This CDR3 comprises 12 residues. CDR3 coding DNA: TGTGCCAGCAGCCAGCAGGCAGATACGCAGTATTTT. As protein: CASSQQADTQYF.

The CDR3 DNA sequence: TGTGCCAGCAGCTCCCCGACTGGGACTAGCGGGAGTCTGGCCTACGAGCAGTACTTC. The encoded protein is CASSSPTGTSGSLAYEQYF. The genes are TRBV11-2 and TRBJ2-7, with 14 bases identical to TRBD2. The V and J ends lost 4 bases and 2 bases, in that order; junction bases with no gene match: 13. Germline-derived CDR1 and CDR2 are SGHAT and FQNNGV. CDR3 length: 19 amino acids.

In this sample, this clonotype turned up many times. The chain combines TRBV20-1 with TRBJ2-5; TRBD2 agrees at 13 bases. Germline V lookup: CDR1 DFQATT, CDR2 SNEGSKA (reference sequence). The CDR3 contains 14 residues. J lost 5 bases, V lost 6 bases, and 6 bases had no gene match. CDR3 DNA: TGCAGTGCAAGGACTAGCGGGGGTTCGGAGACCCAGTACTTC. Its translation is CSARTSGGSETQYF.

This clonotype has just a few counts. This chain links TRBV10-3 with TRBJ2-2; D gene ambiguous. CDR1 and CDR2 (germline): ENHRY, SYGVKD. The ends were cut back, 5 bases at V and 2 bases at J, with 6 bases in the middle. CDR3 size: 13 residues. In DNA form, the CDR3 reads TGTGCCATCAGTCTGGGCAACACCGGGGAGCTGTTTTTT. Protein sequence: CAISLGNTGELFF.

This clonotype was seen repeatedly, ten times or more. The chain combines TRBV4-2 with TRBJ1-1, with D maybe TRBD1 (5 bases). The CDR3 is 13 residues long. V was trimmed by 7 bases and J by 5 bases, leaving 14 bases between them. CDR1 and CDR2 (germline): LGHNA, YNFKEQ. As DNA, the CDR3 is TGTGCCAGCACCTGGCAGGGCCGGACTGAAGCTTTCTTT. Its translation: CASTWQGRTEAFF.

This clonotype was detected ten times or more. The germline gene is not matched at one end of the junction; a read error may be the cause. The chain employs TRBV2 and TRBJ2-7; 8 bases fit TRBD1. The CDR3 spans 12 residues. Germline CDR1 reads SNHLY; CDR2 reads FYNNEI. CDR3 residues: CASSERTGNKDF. For the CDR3, the DNA is TGTGCCAGCAGTGAAAGGACAGGGAATAAGGACTTC.

The rearrangement links TRBV6-1 to TRBJ2-2, with unresolved D. Per germline, CDR1 MNHNS and CDR2 SASEGT. The V and J ends lost 6 bases and 8 bases respectively, with 16 bases between them. The CDR3 is made up of 14 amino acids. The CDR3 DNA reads as TGTGCCAGCAGCCCCCCGGCCCGATGGGGGGAGCTGTTTTTT. Its translation is CASSPPARWGELFF.

The sample holds a few counts of this clonotype. The chain joins TRBV15 to TRBJ2-5, with D unresolved. The germline V gene encodes CDR1 LNHNV and CDR2 YYDKDF (reference sequence). The CDR3 extends over 17 amino acids. Trimming pared 0 bases from V and 0 bases from J, leaving 14 bases between. The CDR3 loop is CATSRDYARKYQETQYF. CDR3 nucleotide sequence: TGTGCCACCAGCAGAGATTATGCCAGGAAGTACCAAGAGACCCAGTACTTC.

This clonotype counts as medium-sized. The chain is built from TRBV6-2 or TRBV6-3 and TRBJ2-4; 11 positions match TRBD2. Germline trimming cut 10 bases from V and 2 bases from J; bases unmatched to any gene: 7. The CDR3 is made up of 15 amino acids. Germline values: CDR1 MNHEY, CDR2 SVGEGT. The CDR3 region is CAILSGGASKNIQYF. The CDR3 bases are TGTGCCATCCTTAGCGGGGGGGCGTCCAAAAACATTCAGTACTTC.

This clonotype has ten or more counts. The chain carries TRBV7-3 and TRBJ2-6; possible D gene TRBD1, 5 bases. CDR3 size: 17 residues. Trimming removed 1 base from V and 4 bases from J, with 14 bases in between. The V gene's germline CDR1 is SGHTA and CDR2 FQGTGA. The CDR3 DNA follows: TGTGCCAGCAGCTTAAGGCAGGGCGCCCTCGGGGCCAACGTCCTGACTTTC. This encodes CASSLRQGALGANVLTF.

This clonotype was detected only a few times. The rearrangement joins TRBV20-1 to TRBJ2-3, with 9 bases matching TRBD2. CDR3 size: 15 residues. V lost 4 bases and J lost 9; bases outside the gene matches: 14. Germline CDR1 DFQATT, CDR2 SNEGSKA (reference sequence). The CDR3 region is CSANRQSGGRGTQYF. CDR3 nucleotides: TGCAGTGCTAATAGGCAAAGCGGGGGGCGGGGGACGCAGTATTTT.

The sample holds one count of this clonotype. A junction end diverges from the germline sequence, so it may reflect a read error. This chain joins TRBV5-1 and TRBJ1-1, with D unresolved. The germline V gene encodes CDR1 SGHRS and CDR2 YFSETQ. The CDR3 contains 13 residues. The CDR3 DNA sequence: TGCGCCGGCAGCTTCGGGAGGGACACTGAAGCTTTCTTT. It specifies CAGSFGRDTEAFF.

This clonotype has only a few counts. The CDR3 loop reads CASSQKNAGSGTEAFF. In DNA form, the CDR3 reads TGTGCCAGCAGCCAGAAAAACGCAGGGTCGGGCACTGAAGCTTTCTTT. The chain couples TRBV3-1 to TRBJ1-1; a weak D match, TRBD1 (5 bases). V was clipped by 3 bases and J by 4 bases, with 18 bases between them. This CDR3 comprises 16 residues. In germline, CDR1 is LGHDT, CDR2 YNNKEL (reference sequence).

The V and J genes are TRBV20-1 and TRBJ2-7; a possible D gene is TRBD2 (5 bases). The CDR3 covers 13 residues. The V gene lost 3 bases and the J gene lost 2 bases, with 11 bases spanning the gap. Germline values: CDR1 DFQATT, CDR2 SNEGSKA (reference sequence). CDR3 DNA: TGCAGTGCTAGTGTGGTCGGGACCTACGAGCAGTACTTC. Protein: CSASVVGTYEQYF.

This chain connects TRBV5-1 to TRBJ2-5; 9 bases align to TRBD2. The V and J ends lost 0 bases and 3 bases, in that order; junction bases with no gene match: 3. This CDR3 has 15 residues. Looked up from germline, CDR1 is SGHRS and CDR2 is YFSETQ. CDR3 DNA: TGCGCCAGCAGCTTGGGTATAGCGGGGGAAGAGACCCAGTACTTC. Translating it yields CASSLGIAGEETQYF.

The V call is TRBV10-3, the J call TRBJ2-2; 9 nucleotides match TRBD1. The germline V gene has CDR1 ENHRY and CDR2 SYGVKD. The CDR3 consists of 15 residues. With 6 bases clipped from V and 3 bases from J, the junction kept 5 bases outside the gene matches. The CDR3 sequence: CAISIGDRDTGELFF. The CDR3 coding sequence is TGTGCCATCAGCATAGGGGACAGGGACACCGGGGAGCTGTTTTTT.

This clonotype was observed a few times. V usage is TRBV7-2 and J usage is TRBJ2-7; the match to TRBD2 covers 7 bases. Germline assignment: CDR1 SGHTA and CDR2 FQGNSA. This CDR3 has 16 amino acids. Trimming removed 6 bases from V and 5 bases from J; junction bases left unmatched: 16. The chain's CDR3 is CASRPPFAGRRNEQYF. The CDR3 bases are TGTGCCAGCAGGCCTCCCTTCGCCGGGAGGAGGAACGAGCAGTACTTC. The whole variable domain, remainder taken from reference TRBV7-2 and TRBJ2-7, is GAGVSQSPSNKVTEKGKDVELRCDPISGHTALYWYRQSLGQGLEFLIYFQGNSAPDKSGLPSDRFSAERTGGSVSTLTIQRTQQEDSAVYLCASRPPFAGRRNEQYFGPGTRLTVT.

This clonotype was seen a few times. The J gene is TRBJ1-4, the V gene TRBV24-1; weak D call: TRBD1 (5 bases). The CDR3 is 13 amino acids. V was trimmed by 3 bases and J by 7 bases, leaving 8 bases between them. Germline CDR1 and CDR2: KGHDR and SFDVKD. CDR3 protein: CATSDGGVEKLFF. CDR3 coding DNA: TGTGCCACCAGTGATGGGGGTGTTGAAAAACTGTTTTTT.